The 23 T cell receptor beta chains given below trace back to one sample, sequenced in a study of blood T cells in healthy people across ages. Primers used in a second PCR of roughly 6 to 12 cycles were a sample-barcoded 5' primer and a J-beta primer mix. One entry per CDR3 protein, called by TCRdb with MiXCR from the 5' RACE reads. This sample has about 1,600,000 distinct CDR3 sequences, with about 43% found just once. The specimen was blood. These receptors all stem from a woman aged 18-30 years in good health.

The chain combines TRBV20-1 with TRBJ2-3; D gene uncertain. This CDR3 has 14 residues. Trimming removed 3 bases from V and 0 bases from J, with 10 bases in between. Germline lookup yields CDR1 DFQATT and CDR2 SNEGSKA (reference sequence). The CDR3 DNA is TGCAGTGCTAGGACACCTCATAGCACAGATACGCAGTATTTT. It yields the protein CSARTPHSTDTQYF.

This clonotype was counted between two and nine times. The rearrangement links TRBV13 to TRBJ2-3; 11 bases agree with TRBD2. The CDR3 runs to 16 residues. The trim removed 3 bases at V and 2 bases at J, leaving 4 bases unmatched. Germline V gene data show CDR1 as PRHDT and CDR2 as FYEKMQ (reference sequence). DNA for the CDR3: TGTGCCAGCAGCTTCTTAGCGGGGGGGATCACAGATACGCAGTATTTT. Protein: CASSFLAGGITDTQYF.

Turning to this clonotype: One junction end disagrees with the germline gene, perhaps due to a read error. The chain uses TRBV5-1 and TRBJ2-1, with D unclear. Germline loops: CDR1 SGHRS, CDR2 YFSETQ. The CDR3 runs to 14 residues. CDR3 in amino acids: CASSLDVFYAERFF. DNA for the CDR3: TGCGCCAGCAGCTTGGACGTTTTCTATGCTGAGCGGTTCTTC.

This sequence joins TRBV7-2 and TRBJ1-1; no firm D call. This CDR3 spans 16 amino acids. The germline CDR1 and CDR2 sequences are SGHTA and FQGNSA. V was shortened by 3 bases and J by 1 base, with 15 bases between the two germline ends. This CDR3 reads CASSLDRWPRNTEAFF. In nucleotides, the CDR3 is TGTGCCAGCAGCTTGGATCGTTGGCCGCGGAACACTGAAGCTTTCTTT. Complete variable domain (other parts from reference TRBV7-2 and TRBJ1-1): GAGVSQSPSNKVTEKGKDVELRCDPISGHTALYWYRQSLGQGLEFLIYFQGNSAPDKSGLPSDRFSAERTGGSVSTLTIQRTQQEDSAVYLCASSLDRWPRNTEAFFGQGTRLTVV.

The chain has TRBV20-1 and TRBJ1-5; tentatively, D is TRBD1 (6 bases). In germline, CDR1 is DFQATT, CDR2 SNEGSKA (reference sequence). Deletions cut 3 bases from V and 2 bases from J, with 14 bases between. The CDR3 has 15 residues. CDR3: CSASRGPVGNQPQHF. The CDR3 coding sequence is TGCAGTGCTAGCCGGGGGCCCGTCGGCAATCAGCCCCAGCATTTT.

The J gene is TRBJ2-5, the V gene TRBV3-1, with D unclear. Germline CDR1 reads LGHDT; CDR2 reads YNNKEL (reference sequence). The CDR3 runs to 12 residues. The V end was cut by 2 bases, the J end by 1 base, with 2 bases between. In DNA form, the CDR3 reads TGTGCCAGCAGCCAACGCCAAGAGACCCAGTACTTC. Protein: CASSQRQETQYF.

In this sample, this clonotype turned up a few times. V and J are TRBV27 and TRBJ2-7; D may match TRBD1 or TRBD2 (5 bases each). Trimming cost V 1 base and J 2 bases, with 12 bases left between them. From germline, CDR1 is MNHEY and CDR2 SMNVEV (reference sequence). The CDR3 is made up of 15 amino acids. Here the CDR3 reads CASSLFEGLAYEQYF. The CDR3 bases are TGTGCCAGCAGTTTATTCGAGGGGCTCGCCTACGAGCAGTACTTC.

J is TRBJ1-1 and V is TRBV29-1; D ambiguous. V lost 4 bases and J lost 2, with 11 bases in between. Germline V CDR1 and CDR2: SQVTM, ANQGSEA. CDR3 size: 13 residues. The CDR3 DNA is TGCAGCGTTGTTTTTAGTCTTAACACTGAAGCTTTCTTT. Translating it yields CSVVFSLNTEAFF.

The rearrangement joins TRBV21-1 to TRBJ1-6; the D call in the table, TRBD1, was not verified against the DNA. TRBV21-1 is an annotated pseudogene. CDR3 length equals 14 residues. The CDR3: CASSTTGPRGGLHF. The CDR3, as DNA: TGTGCCAGCAGCACCACCGGGCCCCGGGGTGGCCTCCACTTT.

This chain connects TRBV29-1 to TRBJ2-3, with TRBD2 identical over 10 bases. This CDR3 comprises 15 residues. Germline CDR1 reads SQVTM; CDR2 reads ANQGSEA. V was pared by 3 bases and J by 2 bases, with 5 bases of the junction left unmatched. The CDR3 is CSVESSGGTTDTQYF. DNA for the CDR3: TGCAGCGTTGAGAGTAGCGGGGGGACCACAGATACGCAGTATTTT.

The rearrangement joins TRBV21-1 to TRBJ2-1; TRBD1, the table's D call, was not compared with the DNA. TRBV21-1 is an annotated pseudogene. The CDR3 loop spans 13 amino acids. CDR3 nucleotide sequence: TGTGCCAGCAGCAAAGATTGGGGGGATGAGCAGTTCTTC. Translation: CASSKDWGDEQFF.

The CDR3 is CASSGDGFRVAFF. The CDR3 DNA reads as TGTGCCAGCAGCGGGGACGGGTTTCGGGTAGCTTTCTTT. This rearrangement joins TRBV13 to TRBJ1-1, with a weak D call TRBD1 (5 bases). This CDR3 spans 13 amino acids. The germline V and J ends were trimmed by 5 bases and 10 bases, with 17 bases remaining between them. Germline V lookup: CDR1 PRHDT, CDR2 FYEKMQ (reference sequence).

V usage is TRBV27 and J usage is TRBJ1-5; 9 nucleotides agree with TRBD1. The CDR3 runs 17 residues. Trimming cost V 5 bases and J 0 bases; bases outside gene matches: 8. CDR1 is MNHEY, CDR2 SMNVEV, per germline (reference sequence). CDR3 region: CASSAGTGIYSNQPQHF. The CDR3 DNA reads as TGTGCCAGCAGTGCCGGGACAGGGATTTATAGCAATCAGCCCCAGCATTTT.

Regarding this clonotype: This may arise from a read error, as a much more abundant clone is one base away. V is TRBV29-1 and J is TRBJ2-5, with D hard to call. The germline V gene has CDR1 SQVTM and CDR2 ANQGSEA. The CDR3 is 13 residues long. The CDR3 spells CSVEADKQETRYF. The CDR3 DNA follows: TGCAGCGTTGAAGCAGATAAACAAGAGACCCGGTACTTC.

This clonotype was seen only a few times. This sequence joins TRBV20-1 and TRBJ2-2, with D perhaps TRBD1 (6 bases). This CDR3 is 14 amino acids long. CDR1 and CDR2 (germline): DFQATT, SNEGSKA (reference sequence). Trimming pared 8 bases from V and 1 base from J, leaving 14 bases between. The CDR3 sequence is CSFGGLMNTGELFF. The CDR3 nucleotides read TGCAGTTTTGGGGGCCTCATGAACACCGGGGAGCTGTTTTTT.

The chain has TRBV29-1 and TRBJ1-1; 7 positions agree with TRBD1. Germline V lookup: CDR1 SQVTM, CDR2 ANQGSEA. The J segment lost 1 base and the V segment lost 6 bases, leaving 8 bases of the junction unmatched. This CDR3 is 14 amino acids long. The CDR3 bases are TGCAGCGTCCTTCGACAGGGTCGGAACACTGAAGCTTTCTTT. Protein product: CSVLRQGRNTEAFF.

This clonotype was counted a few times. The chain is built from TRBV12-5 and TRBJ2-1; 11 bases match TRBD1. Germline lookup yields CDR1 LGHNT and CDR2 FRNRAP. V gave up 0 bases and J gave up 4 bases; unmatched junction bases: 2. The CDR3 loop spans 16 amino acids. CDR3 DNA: TGTGCTAGTGGTTTGGTAGGGACAGGGGGATACAATGAGCAGTTCTTC. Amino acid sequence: CASGLVGTGGYNEQFF.

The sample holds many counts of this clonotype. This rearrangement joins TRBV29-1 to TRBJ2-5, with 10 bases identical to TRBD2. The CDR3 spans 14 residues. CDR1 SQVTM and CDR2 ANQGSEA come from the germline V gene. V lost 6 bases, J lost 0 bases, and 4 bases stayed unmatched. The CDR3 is CSVDGLADQETQYF. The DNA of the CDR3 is TGCAGCGTAGACGGACTAGCGGACCAAGAGACCCAGTACTTC.

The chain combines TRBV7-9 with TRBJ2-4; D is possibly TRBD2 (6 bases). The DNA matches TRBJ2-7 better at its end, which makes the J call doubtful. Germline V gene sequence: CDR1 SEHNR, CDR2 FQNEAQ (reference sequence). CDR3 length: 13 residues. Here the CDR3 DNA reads TGTGCCAGCAGCCGACCCTGGGAGGACGAGCAGTACTTC. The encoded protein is CASSRPWEDEQYF.

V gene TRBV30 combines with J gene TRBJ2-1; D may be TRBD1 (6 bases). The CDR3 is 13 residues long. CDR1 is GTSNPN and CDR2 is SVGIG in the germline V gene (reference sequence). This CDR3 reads CAGGHDSYNEQFF. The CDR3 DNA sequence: TGTGCAGGGGGACATGACTCCTACAATGAGCAGTTCTTC. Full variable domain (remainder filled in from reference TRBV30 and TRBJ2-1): SQTIHQWPATLVQPVGSPLSLECTVEGTSNPNLYWYRQAAGRGLQLLFYSVGIGQISSEVPQNLSASRPQDRQFILSSKKLLLSDSGFYLCAGGHDSYNEQFFGPGTRLTVL.

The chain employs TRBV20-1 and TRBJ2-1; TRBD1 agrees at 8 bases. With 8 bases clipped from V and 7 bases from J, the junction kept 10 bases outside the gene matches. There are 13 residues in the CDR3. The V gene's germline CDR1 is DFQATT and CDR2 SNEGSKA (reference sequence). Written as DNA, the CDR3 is TGCAGTCCTGGACAGGGCAGGATTAATGAGCAGTTCTTC. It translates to CSPGQGRINEQFF.

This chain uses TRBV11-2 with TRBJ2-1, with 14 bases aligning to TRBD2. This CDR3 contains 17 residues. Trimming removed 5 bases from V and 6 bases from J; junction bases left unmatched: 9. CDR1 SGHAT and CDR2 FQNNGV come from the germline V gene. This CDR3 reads CASSAYGLAGGVNEQFF. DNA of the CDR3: TGTGCCAGCAGCGCGTACGGACTAGCGGGGGGCGTCAATGAGCAGTTCTTC.

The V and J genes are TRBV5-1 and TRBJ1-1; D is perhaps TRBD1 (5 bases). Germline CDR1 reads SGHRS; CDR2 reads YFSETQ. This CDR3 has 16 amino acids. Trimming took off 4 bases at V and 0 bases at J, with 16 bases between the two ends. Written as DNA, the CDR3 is TGCGCCAGCAGCCTAGGGGCAGCCAACATGAACACTGAAGCTTTCTTT. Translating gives CASSLGAANMNTEAFF.